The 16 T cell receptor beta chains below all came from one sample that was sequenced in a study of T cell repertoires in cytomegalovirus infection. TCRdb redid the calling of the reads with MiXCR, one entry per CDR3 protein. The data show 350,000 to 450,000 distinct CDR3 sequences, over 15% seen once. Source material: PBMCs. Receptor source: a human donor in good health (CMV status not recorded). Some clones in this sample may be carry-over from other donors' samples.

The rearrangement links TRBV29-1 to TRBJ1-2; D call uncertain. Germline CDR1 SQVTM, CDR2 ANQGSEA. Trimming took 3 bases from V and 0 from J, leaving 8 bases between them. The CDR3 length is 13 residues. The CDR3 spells CSVERDSNYGYTF. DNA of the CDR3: TGCAGCGTTGAGAGGGATTCTAACTATGGCTACACCTTC.

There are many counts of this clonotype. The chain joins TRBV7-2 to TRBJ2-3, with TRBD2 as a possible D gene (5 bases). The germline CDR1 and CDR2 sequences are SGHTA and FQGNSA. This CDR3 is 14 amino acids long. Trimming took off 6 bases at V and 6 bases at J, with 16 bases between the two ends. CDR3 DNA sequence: TGTGCCAGCAGACACCTCGCTAGCTCGGATACGCAGTATTTT. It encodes CASRHLASSDTQYF.

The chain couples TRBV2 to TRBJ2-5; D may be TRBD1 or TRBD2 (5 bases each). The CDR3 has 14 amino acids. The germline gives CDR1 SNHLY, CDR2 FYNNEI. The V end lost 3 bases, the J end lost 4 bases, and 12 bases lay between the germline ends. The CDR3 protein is CASSDLEGRETQYF. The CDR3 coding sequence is TGTGCCAGCAGTGATCTCGAGGGGCGAGAGACCCAGTACTTC. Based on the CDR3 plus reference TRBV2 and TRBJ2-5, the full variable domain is EPEVTQTPSHQVTQMGQEVILRCVPISNHLYFYWYRQILGQKVEFLVSFYNNEISEKSEIFDDQFSVERPDGSNFTLKIRSTKLEDSAMYFCASSDLEGRETQYFGPGTRLLVL.

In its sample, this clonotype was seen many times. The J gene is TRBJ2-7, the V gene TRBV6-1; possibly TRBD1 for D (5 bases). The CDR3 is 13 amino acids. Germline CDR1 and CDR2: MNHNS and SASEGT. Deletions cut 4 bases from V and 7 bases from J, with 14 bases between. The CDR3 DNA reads TGTGCCAGCAGTGGGGGCCGTACCGAAGAGCAGTACTTC. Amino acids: CASSGGRTEEQYF.

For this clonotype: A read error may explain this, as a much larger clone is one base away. CDR3 sequence: CASSDRERLSNQPQNF. The CDR3, as DNA: TGTGCCAGCAGTGACCGGGAGCGGTTGAGCAATCAGCCCCAGAATTTT. The genes are TRBV2 and TRBJ1-5; no clear D. Germline V lookup: CDR1 SNHLY, CDR2 FYNNEI. There are 16 residues in the CDR3.

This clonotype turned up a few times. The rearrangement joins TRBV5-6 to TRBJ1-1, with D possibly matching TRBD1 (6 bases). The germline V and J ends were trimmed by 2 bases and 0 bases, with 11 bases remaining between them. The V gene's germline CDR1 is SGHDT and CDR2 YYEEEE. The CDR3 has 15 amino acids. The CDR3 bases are TGTGCCAGCAGCTTTCAACAGGGTCTGAACACTGAAGCTTTCTTT. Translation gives CASSFQQGLNTEAFF.

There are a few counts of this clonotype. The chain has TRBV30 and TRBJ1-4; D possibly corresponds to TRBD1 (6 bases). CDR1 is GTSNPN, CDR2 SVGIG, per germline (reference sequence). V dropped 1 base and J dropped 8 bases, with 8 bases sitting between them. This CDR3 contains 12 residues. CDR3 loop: CAWSAGGEKLFF. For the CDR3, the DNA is TGTGCCTGGAGTGCGGGGGGCGAAAAACTGTTTTTT.

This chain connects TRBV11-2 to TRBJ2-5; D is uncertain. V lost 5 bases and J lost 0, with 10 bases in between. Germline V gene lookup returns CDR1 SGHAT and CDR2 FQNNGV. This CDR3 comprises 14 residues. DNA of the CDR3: TGTGCCAGCAGCCTACCCCGGGACCAAGAGACCCAGTACTTC. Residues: CASSLPRDQETQYF.

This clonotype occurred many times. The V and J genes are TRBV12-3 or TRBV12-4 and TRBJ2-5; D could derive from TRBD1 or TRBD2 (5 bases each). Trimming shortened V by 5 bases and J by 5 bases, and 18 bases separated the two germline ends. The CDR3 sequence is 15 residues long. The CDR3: CASSPTGTVEETQYF. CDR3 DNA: TGTGCCAGCAGTCCAACCGGGACGGTAGAGGAGACCCAGTACTTC.

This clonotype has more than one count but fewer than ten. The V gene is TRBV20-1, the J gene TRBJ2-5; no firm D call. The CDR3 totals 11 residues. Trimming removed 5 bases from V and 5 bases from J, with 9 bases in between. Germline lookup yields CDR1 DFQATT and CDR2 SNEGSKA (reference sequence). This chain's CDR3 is CSADKAETQYF. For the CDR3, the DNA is TGCAGTGCTGACAAGGCGGAGACCCAGTACTTC.

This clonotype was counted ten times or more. CDR3 in amino acids: CASGLPGTEAFF. The CDR3 DNA reads as TGTGCCAGCGGATTACCCGGTACTGAAGCTTTCTTT. The J gene is TRBJ1-1, the V gene TRBV7-9, with unresolved D. With 8 bases removed from V and 5 bases from J, the gap between germline ends came to 12 bases. Germline values: CDR1 SEHNR, CDR2 FQNEAQ (reference sequence). The CDR3 sequence is 12 residues long.

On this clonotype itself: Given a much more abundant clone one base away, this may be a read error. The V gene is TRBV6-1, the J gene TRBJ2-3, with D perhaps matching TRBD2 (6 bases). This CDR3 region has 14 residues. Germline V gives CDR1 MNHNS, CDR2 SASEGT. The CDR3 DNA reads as TGTGCCGGCAGTGAAGCGGCGGGGCCAGATACGCAGTATTTT. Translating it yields CAGSEAAGPDTQYF.

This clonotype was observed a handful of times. The CDR3 nucleotides read TGTGCCTGGAGTGTACACTCTGAGGGGGGCTACACCTTC. Protein sequence: CAWSVHSEGGYTF. V usage is TRBV30 and J usage is TRBJ1-2; tentative D call: TRBD1 (5 bases). Trimming took 0 bases from V and 8 from J, leaving 13 bases between them. There are 13 residues in the CDR3. Looked up from germline, CDR1 is GTSNPN and CDR2 is SVGIG (reference sequence).

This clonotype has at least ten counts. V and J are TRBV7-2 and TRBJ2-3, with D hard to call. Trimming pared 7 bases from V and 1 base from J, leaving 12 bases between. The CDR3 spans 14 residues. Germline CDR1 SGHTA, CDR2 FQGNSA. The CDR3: CASTRPGRTDTQYF. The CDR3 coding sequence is TGTGCCAGCACACGGCCCGGGCGCACAGATACGCAGTATTTT.

The CDR3 DNA follows: TGTGCCTGGAGTGTGCCAGCGGGAGATACGCAGTATTTT. This translates into CAWSVPAGDTQYF. The V call is TRBV30, the J call TRBJ2-3, with D possibly TRBD2 on 6 matching bases. This CDR3 has 13 amino acids. Trimming removed 0 bases from V and 5 bases from J, with 9 bases in between. Germline V lookup: CDR1 GTSNPN, CDR2 SVGIG (reference sequence).

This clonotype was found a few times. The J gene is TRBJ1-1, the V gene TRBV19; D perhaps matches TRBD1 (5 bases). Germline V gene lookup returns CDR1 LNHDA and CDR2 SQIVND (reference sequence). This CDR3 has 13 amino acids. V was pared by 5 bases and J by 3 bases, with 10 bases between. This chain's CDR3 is CASSFRGYTEAFF. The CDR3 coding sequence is TGTGCCAGTAGTTTTAGGGGCTACACTGAAGCTTTCTTT. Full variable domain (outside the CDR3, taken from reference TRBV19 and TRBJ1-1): DGGITQSPKYLFRKEGQNVTLSCEQNLNHDAMYWYRQDPGQGLRLIYYSQIVNDFQKGDIAEGYSVSREKKESFPLTVTSAQKNPTAFYLCASSFRGYTEAFFGQGTRLTVV.